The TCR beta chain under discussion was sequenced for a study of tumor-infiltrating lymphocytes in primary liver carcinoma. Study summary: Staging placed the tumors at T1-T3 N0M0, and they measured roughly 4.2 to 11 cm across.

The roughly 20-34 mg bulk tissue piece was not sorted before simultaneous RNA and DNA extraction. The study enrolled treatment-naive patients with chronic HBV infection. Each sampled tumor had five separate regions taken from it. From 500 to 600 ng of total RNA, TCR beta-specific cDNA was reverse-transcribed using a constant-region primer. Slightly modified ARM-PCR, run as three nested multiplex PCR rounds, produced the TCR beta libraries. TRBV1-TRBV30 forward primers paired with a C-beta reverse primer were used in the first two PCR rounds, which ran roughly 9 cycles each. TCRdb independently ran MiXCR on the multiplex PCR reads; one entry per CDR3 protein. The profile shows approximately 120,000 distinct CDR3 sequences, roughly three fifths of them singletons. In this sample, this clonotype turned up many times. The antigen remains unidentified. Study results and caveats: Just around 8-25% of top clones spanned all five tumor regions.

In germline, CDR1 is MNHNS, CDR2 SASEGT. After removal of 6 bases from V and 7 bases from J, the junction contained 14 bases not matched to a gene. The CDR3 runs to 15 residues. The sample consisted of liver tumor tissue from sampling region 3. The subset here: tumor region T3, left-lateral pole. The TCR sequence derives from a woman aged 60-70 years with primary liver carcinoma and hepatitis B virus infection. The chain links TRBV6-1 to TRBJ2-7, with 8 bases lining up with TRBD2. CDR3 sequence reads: CASRVELADRREQYF. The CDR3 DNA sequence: TGTGCCAGCAGGGTTGAACTAGCGGACCGGCGAGAGCAGTACTTC.